Following are 17 T cell receptor beta chains from one sample sequenced in a study of T cell responses to AZD1222 COVID-19 vaccine (dated by TCRdb to the early 2020s). This sample's time point label indicates: baseline before first vaccination. The library was obtained by the immunoSEQ multiplex PCR assay. This immuneACCESS table, as held by TCRdb, lists in-frame sequences with V and J called but not all clones. Of the missing ones, under half trace to an unresolved V gene in checked studies; the others have no known cause. The sample table contains around 83,000 clones; only one count was recorded for approximately 90% of them. The ten largest make up about a fifth of the sample. The input for sequencing was peripheral blood, taken on day 0 of AZD1222 vaccination. These receptors were obtained from an adult in good health.

This chain uses TRBV7-2 with TRBJ1-1, with 8 bases lining up with TRBD1. Germline-derived CDR1 and CDR2 are SGHTA and FQGNSA. V dropped 1 base and J dropped 3; count of bases not matched to a gene: 4. This CDR3 region has 15 residues. The DNA of the CDR3 is TGTGCCAGCAGCTTAGGTGGACAGGGCTACACTGAAGCTTTCTTT. This codes for CASSLGGQGYTEAFF.

CDR3 bases: TGTGCCAGCAGCAAACGGGAAGGACTAGCGGTACAAGAGACCCAGTACTTC. This gives the protein CASSKREGLAVQETQYF. The chain employs TRBV5-4 and TRBJ2-5; TRBD2 matches at 10 bases. With V trimmed by 4 bases and J by 2 bases, 11 bases remained unmatched. Per germline, CDR1 SGHNT and CDR2 YYREEE (reference sequence). The CDR3 extends over 17 amino acids.

The rearrangement uses TRBV20-1 and TRBJ2-5; D possibly corresponds to TRBD1 (6 bases). The CDR3 runs to 13 residues. V was clipped by 3 bases and J by 4 bases, with 12 bases between them. Germline loops: CDR1 DFQATT, CDR2 SNEGSKA (reference sequence). The CDR3 bases are TGCAGTGCTAGTTCCCGGACAGCAGAGACCCAGTACTTC. Translation: CSASSRTAETQYF.

The chain joins TRBV3-1 (or the pseudogene TRBV3-2) to TRBJ2-7, with D perhaps given as TRBD1 or TRBD2 (6 bases each). The CDR3 is made up of 13 amino acids. Trimming shortened V by 5 bases and J by 5 bases, and 13 bases separated the two germline ends. CDR1 and CDR2 (germline): LGHDT, YNNKEL (reference sequence). The CDR3 nucleotides read TGTGCCAGCAGCTCTAACGGGGGCAACGAGCAGTACTTC. Translation gives CASSSNGGNEQYF.

The V and J genes are TRBV18 and TRBJ1-1, with TRBD1 matching 9 bases. Germline CDR1 and CDR2: KGHSH and LQKENI. This CDR3 is 13 amino acids long. V lost 8 bases and J lost 5; bases outside the gene matches: 6. DNA for the CDR3: TGTGCCAGCACAGGGGGCGCCGAGACTGAAGCTTTCTTT. This encodes CASTGGAETEAFF.

The genes are TRBV7-9 and TRBJ2-7; 10 nucleotides align to TRBD1. Losses at the gene ends were 3 bases for V and 5 bases for J; bases not matched to a gene: 7. Germline CDR1 reads SEHNR; CDR2 reads FQNEAQ (reference sequence). This CDR3 is built from 15 residues. The CDR3 region has the DNA TGTGCCAGCAGCTTCCTCGGGACAGGGGACCACGAGCAGTACTTC. Translating it yields CASSFLGTGDHEQYF.

V gene TRBV9 combines with J gene TRBJ2-7; 10 bases are shared with TRBD2. CDR1 is SGDLS and CDR2 is YYNGEE in the germline V gene. V shed 4 bases and J 3 bases; nucleotides not matched to a gene: 10. CDR3 length: 16 amino acids. This CDR3 is CASSSNGTSAVYEQYF. CDR3 nucleotides: TGTGCCAGCAGCTCAAACGGGACTAGCGCTGTCTACGAGCAGTACTTC.

CDR3 sequence: CASSFLLGVTDTQYF. The CDR3 DNA is TGTGCCAGCAGCTTTCTCCTAGGGGTCACAGATACGCAGTATTTT. The V gene is TRBV5-5, the J gene TRBJ2-3, with a possible D match to TRBD1 (5 bases). Germline assignment: CDR1 SGHKS and CDR2 YYEKEE (reference sequence). The germline V and J ends were trimmed by 2 bases and 2 bases, with 12 bases remaining between them. The CDR3 length is 15 residues.

This chain uses TRBV28 with TRBJ2-3, with D perhaps given as TRBD1 or TRBD2 (5 bases each). Germline V gene sequence: CDR1 MDHEN, CDR2 SYDVKM. The CDR3 is 15 residues long. Trimming took off 6 bases at V and 0 bases at J, with 13 bases between the two ends. The CDR3 sequence is CASRGRAPSTDTQYF. The CDR3 coding sequence is TGTGCCAGCAGGGGACGGGCACCCAGCACAGATACGCAGTATTTT.

The chain carries TRBV5-1 and TRBJ2-7, with D possibly being TRBD2 (6 bases). Per the germline V gene, CDR1 is SGHRS and CDR2 is YFSETQ. V was shortened by 0 bases and J by 2 bases, with 12 bases between the two germline ends. This CDR3 comprises 15 residues. The CDR3 DNA reads TGCGCCAGCAGCTTGGCCGGAGGGACGACCTACGAGCAGTACTTC. Its protein is CASSLAGGTTYEQYF.

This chain connects TRBV27 to TRBJ1-2; a possible D gene is TRBD1 (6 bases). V lost 6 bases and J 4 bases, leaving 15 bases between the germline ends. The germline CDR1 and CDR2 sequences are MNHEY and SMNVEV (reference sequence). The length of the CDR3 is 14 residues. DNA of the CDR3: TGTGCCAGCAGCAAAGGACAGTTCCTCTATGGCTACACCTTC. Protein: CASSKGQFLYGYTF.

The rearrangement links TRBV6-2 or TRBV6-3 to TRBJ2-3; 11 bases are shared with TRBD2. With 2 bases clipped from V and 0 bases from J, the junction kept 7 bases outside the gene matches. The germline V gene encodes CDR1 MNHEY and CDR2 SVGEGT. The CDR3 consists of 18 residues. As DNA, the CDR3 is TGTGCCAGCAGTTACCAAAAGGGACTAGCGGCCAGCACAGATACGCAGTATTTT. Protein: CASSYQKGLAASTDTQYF.

This sequence joins TRBV5-1 and TRBJ1-6; D remains unclear. Per the germline V gene, CDR1 is SGHRS and CDR2 is YFSETQ. This CDR3 comprises 13 residues. Trimming pared 7 bases from V and 6 bases from J, leaving 11 bases between. The CDR3 here is CASARSSNSPLHF. CDR3 sequence (DNA): TGCGCCAGCGCTAGGTCATCTAATTCACCCCTCCACTTT.

This chain connects TRBV19 to TRBJ2-7, with D tentatively TRBD1 (6 bases). With 1 base removed from V and 3 bases from J, the gap between germline ends came to 13 bases. This CDR3 has 15 amino acids. Germline CDR1 is LNHDA and CDR2 is SQIVND (reference sequence). The CDR3 loop reads CASSIAASRGYEQYF. The DNA of the CDR3 is TGTGCCAGTAGTATAGCCGCGTCCAGGGGCTACGAGCAGTACTTC.

The chain couples TRBV4-2 to TRBJ1-3, with no clear D. The CDR3 runs to 15 residues. In germline, CDR1 is LGHNA, CDR2 YNFKEQ. Trimming removed 1 base at V and 4 bases at J, with 11 bases between. The chain's CDR3 is CASSQAVISGNTIYF. CDR3 bases: TGTGCCAGCAGCCAAGCGGTAATCTCCGGAAACACCATATATTTT.

The gene calls are TRBV2 and TRBJ1-2; no reliable D call. Germline V gene lookup returns CDR1 SNHLY and CDR2 FYNNEI. This CDR3 has 13 residues. V was cut by 8 bases and J by 5 bases, with 15 bases left in between. The CDR3 DNA sequence: TGTGCCAGCGCGGTATTAGTTGAGTATGGCTACACCTTC. Protein: CASAVLVEYGYTF.

The J gene is TRBJ2-7, the V gene TRBV18; 11 bases map to TRBD1. With V trimmed by 6 bases and J by 4 bases, 8 bases remained unmatched. Germline V gene sequence: CDR1 KGHSH, CDR2 LQKENI. The CDR3 covers 15 residues. In DNA, the CDR3 is TGTGCCAGCTCTCCATTGGGACAGGGGGGTTACGAGCAGTACTTC. It encodes CASSPLGQGGYEQYF. Looking up the rest from reference TRBV18 and TRBJ2-7 gives the full variable domain: NAGVMQNPRHLVRRRGQEARLRCSPMKGHSHVYWYRQLPEEGLKFMVYLQKENIIDESGMPKERFSAEFPKEGPSILRIQQVVRGDSAAYFCASSPLGQGGYEQYFGPGTRLTVT.